The 21 T cell receptor beta chains below come from one sample, sequenced in a study of PD-L1 blockade in urothelial cancer. The data were produced by immunoSEQ multiplex PCR, yet TCRdb's version contains in-frame clones alone and is incomplete. The repertoire holds tens of thousands of clones, with approximately 81% as singletons. Sequencing used PBMCs, obtained around atezolizumab (anti-PD-L1) treatment. The receptors were sampled from a man aged 70-80 years with urothelial cancer.

This chain joins TRBV27 and TRBJ2-7; a possible D gene is TRBD2 (5 bases). Germline V gene sequence: CDR1 MNHEY, CDR2 SMNVEV (reference sequence). The CDR3 contains 15 residues. V was clipped by 0 bases and J by 6 bases, with 15 bases between them. The chain's CDR3 is CASSLSGLLPLEQYF. The CDR3 DNA sequence: TGTGCCAGCAGTTTATCCGGACTCCTTCCCCTCGAGCAGTACTTC.

The chain has TRBV4-2 and TRBJ1-3, with D perhaps TRBD1 (6 bases). Germline V gene data show CDR1 as LGHNA and CDR2 as YNFKEQ. The length of the CDR3 is 15 residues. The V and J ends lost 6 bases and 0 bases respectively, with 12 bases between them. The CDR3 reads CASRWDTTSGNTIYF. Written as DNA, the CDR3 is TGTGCCAGCAGATGGGACACAACCTCTGGAAACACCATATATTTT.

This clone was detected only once. The chain is built from TRBV2 and TRBJ2-7; perhaps TRBD1 as D (6 bases). Trimming took 3 bases from V and 0 from J, leaving 12 bases between them. Per the germline V gene, CDR1 is SNHLY and CDR2 is FYNNEI. The CDR3 loop spans 15 amino acids. CDR3 nucleotide sequence: TGTGCCAGCAGTGAGACAGGTCCGAGCTCCTACGAGCAGTACTTC. Its protein product is CASSETGPSSYEQYF.

This clone was seen a handful of times. J is TRBJ1-5 and V is TRBV28; TRBD1 matches 11 bases. The CDR3 is 18 amino acids. Germline CDR1 MDHEN, CDR2 SYDVKM. After removal of 6 bases from V and 2 bases from J, the junction contained 12 bases not matched to a gene. For the CDR3, the DNA is TGTGCCAGCAGCCCCTTAGGACAGGGGGCCGGGGGCAATCAGCCCCAGCATTTT. Its protein is CASSPLGQGAGGNQPQHF.

The CDR3, as DNA: TGCGCCAGCAGCCAAGGAGCGGGAGGGCCGAATGAGCAGTTCTTC. Protein: CASSQGAGGPNEQFF. V usage is TRBV4-1 and J usage is TRBJ2-1; 10 nucleotides line up with TRBD2. V trimming: 1 base; J trimming: 7 bases; junction bases outside the gene matches: 4. The CDR3 contains 15 residues. Germline loops: CDR1 MGHRA, CDR2 YSYEKL.

Points on this clone: Relative to the germline gene, one junction end is altered; a read error may explain this. V and J are TRBV19 and TRBJ1-2, with TRBD1 as a possible D gene (6 bases). Germline lookup yields CDR1 LNHDA and CDR2 SQIVND (reference sequence). There are 15 residues in the CDR3. The CDR3 sequence: CASSIGGGAVYGYTF. The CDR3 nucleotides read TGTGCCAGTAGCATAGGCGGGGGCGCTGTCTATGGCTACACCTTC.

This clone was seen only a few times. This sequence joins TRBV10-3 and TRBJ2-1; 13 bases agree with TRBD2. Germline loops: CDR1 ENHRY, CDR2 SYGVKD. Losses at the gene ends were 0 bases for V and 7 bases for J; bases not matched to a gene: 6. This CDR3 has 17 amino acids. CDR3 protein: CAISESGLAGVLNEQFF. CDR3 bases: TGTGCCATCAGTGAGTCCGGACTAGCGGGAGTTCTGAATGAGCAGTTCTTC.

This chain uses TRBV14 with TRBJ2-3; D gene ambiguous. Looked up from germline, CDR1 is SGHDN and CDR2 is FVKESK. Trimming pared 0 bases from V and 6 bases from J, leaving 10 bases between. The length of the CDR3 is 14 residues. The CDR3 is CASSQDPPRDTQYF. The DNA for the CDR3 is TGTGCCAGCAGCCAAGATCCCCCACGGGATACGCAGTATTTT.

J is TRBJ2-5 and V is TRBV9, with TRBD2 matching 9 bases. Germline trimming cut 2 bases from V and 5 bases from J; bases unmatched to any gene: 7. This CDR3 contains 15 residues. Germline assignment: CDR1 SGDLS and CDR2 YYNGEE. CDR3 residues: CASSVAGGERETQYF. The CDR3 coding sequence is TGTGCCAGCAGCGTGGCGGGAGGGGAGAGGGAGACCCAGTACTTC.

The rearrangement uses TRBV18 and TRBJ2-2; D gene ambiguous. This CDR3 region has 16 residues. V was shortened by 6 bases and J by 7 bases, with 21 bases between the two germline ends. From germline, CDR1 is KGHSH and CDR2 LQKENI. In nucleotides, the CDR3 is TGTGCCAGCTCCCTGATACCAGAAGCGAGGAGCGGGGAGCTGTTTTTT. The encoded protein is CASSLIPEARSGELFF.

The chain has TRBV5-1 and TRBJ2-7; TRBD2 might be the D (6 bases). The V end was cut by 0 bases, the J end by 2 bases, with 9 bases between. Germline CDR1 SGHRS, CDR2 YFSETQ. CDR3 size: 14 residues. The CDR3 here is CASSLGSGTYEQYF. The DNA of the CDR3 is TGCGCCAGCAGCTTGGGTAGCGGAACCTACGAGCAGTACTTC.

The rearrangement uses TRBV9 and TRBJ2-2; D might be TRBD1 (6 bases). Germline V gene sequence: CDR1 SGDLS, CDR2 YYNGEE. CDR3 length equals 15 residues. V lost 4 bases and J 2 bases, leaving 12 bases between the germline ends. The CDR3 spells CASSTRDINTGELFF. The CDR3 DNA is TGTGCCAGCAGCACCCGGGACATAAACACCGGGGAGCTGTTTTTT.

J is TRBJ1-4 and V is TRBV2; tentative D call: TRBD1 (5 bases). Trimming took 4 bases from V and 8 from J, leaving 14 bases between them. The CDR3 consists of 14 residues. Germline values: CDR1 SNHLY, CDR2 FYNNEI. The chain's CDR3 is CASSGGGFGEKLFF. Here the CDR3 DNA reads TGTGCCAGCAGTGGGGGCGGTTTTGGCGAAAAACTGTTTTTT.

This sequence joins TRBV5-6 and TRBJ1-1, with D perhaps TRBD1 (5 bases). Trimming left V 1 base short and J 1 base short, with 8 bases between. CDR1 and CDR2 (germline): SGHDT, YYEEEE. This CDR3 has 14 residues. CDR3 sequence: CASSLKQGNTEAFF. As DNA, the CDR3 is TGTGCCAGCAGCTTGAAGCAGGGGAACACTGAAGCTTTCTTT.

This clone was detected a few times. V usage is TRBV5-4 and J usage is TRBJ2-1; D assignment may be TRBD1 or TRBD2 (5 bases each). Trimming shortened V by 4 bases and J by 5 bases, and 13 bases separated the two germline ends. Germline V lookup: CDR1 SGHNT, CDR2 YYREEE (reference sequence). This CDR3 spans 14 amino acids. CDR3 in DNA: TGTGCCAGCAGCCTGGGACCAGCGGACAATGAGCAGTTCTTC. This encodes CASSLGPADNEQFF.

Here the CDR3 DNA reads TGTGCCACCAGCCAGTCCAGGGGTAGGGGGACTGGGGCCAACGTCCTGACTTTC. Amino acid sequence: CATSQSRGRGTGANVLTF. The chain uses TRBV15 and TRBJ2-6, with a weak D call TRBD1 (6 bases). CDR1 and CDR2 from the germline V gene are LNHNV and YYDKDF (reference sequence). Trimming left V 5 bases short and J 2 bases short, with 19 bases between. The CDR3 covers 18 residues.

This chain joins TRBV18 and TRBJ1-5; D is unclear. V was cut by 2 bases and J by 3 bases, with 5 bases left in between. The CDR3 sequence is 13 residues long. The V gene's germline CDR1 is KGHSH and CDR2 LQKENI. The CDR3 coding sequence is TGTGCCAGCTCACCAGACAACAATCAGCCCCAGCATTTT. Translated: CASSPDNNQPQHF.

This rearrangement joins TRBV15 to TRBJ2-3; tentatively, D is TRBD2 (6 bases). The CDR3 extends over 15 amino acids. CDR1 is LNHNV and CDR2 is YYDKDF in the germline V gene (reference sequence). V was clipped by 2 bases and J by 8 bases, with 17 bases between them. The CDR3 spells CATSRTGDFPGTQYF. The DNA of the CDR3 is TGTGCCACCAGCAGAACGGGGGACTTCCCAGGTACGCAGTATTTT.

The V call is TRBV6-1, the J call TRBJ2-2, with TRBD2 as a possible D gene (6 bases). The CDR3 is 13 amino acids. The germline V gene encodes CDR1 MNHNS and CDR2 SASEGT. V dropped 8 bases and J dropped 0 bases, with 7 bases sitting between them. The CDR3 nucleotides are TGTGCCAGCGCGGGGCCGAACACCGGGGAGCTGTTTTTT. Amino acid sequence: CASAGPNTGELFF.

The genes are TRBV29-1 and TRBJ1-2; weak D call: TRBD1 (5 bases). CDR1 is SQVTM, CDR2 ANQGSEA, per germline. The ends were cut back, 3 bases at V and 7 bases at J, with 6 bases in the middle. CDR3 length: 10 amino acids. CDR3 in amino acids: CSVEQGGYTF. The CDR3 nucleotides are TGCAGCGTTGAGCAGGGTGGCTACACCTTC.

The V and J genes are TRBV5-6 and TRBJ2-3; 7 nucleotides agree with TRBD2. CDR3 length equals 14 residues. Germline-derived CDR1 and CDR2 are SGHDT and YYEEEE. With 6 bases clipped from V and 13 bases from J, the junction kept 17 bases outside the gene matches. The CDR3, as DNA: TGTGCCAGCACCCCCTCCCCGTTGGTGGGGAGGGAGTATTTT. Translating it yields CASTPSPLVGREYF.